In this sample, the clone carrying this TCR beta chain turned up once. The V and J ends lost 4 bases and 0 bases, in that order; junction bases with no gene match: 18. The germline V gene encodes CDR1 LNHNV and CDR2 YYDKDF (reference sequence). There are 20 residues in the CDR3. The record originates from a study of blood T cell repertoires in COVID-19. Only in-frame clones appear in the TCRdb table, and some are missing; sequencing was by immunoSEQ multiplex PCR. The profile covers roughly 100,000 clones, with around three quarters appearing a single time and roughly 6.6% taken by the ten largest. The clonotype was recovered from a man between 65 and 85 years old with acute or convalescent COVID-19. The chain recombines TRBV15 with TRBJ2-1; 7 bases agree with TRBD1. Sequenced material: peripheral blood. The CDR3 region is CATSKRGDSSRHHSYNEQFF. The CDR3 bases are TGTGCCACCAGCAAAAGAGGGGACAGCTCCAGACATCACTCCTACAATGAGCAGTTCTTC.